These T cell receptor beta chains were read from a single sample in a study of T cells after somatic rescue of genetic block. Produced via immunoSEQ multiplex PCR; TCRdb's table is partial and in-frame only. The sample lists some 15,000 clones; roughly 70% were seen once. Sequenced material: peripheral blood mononuclear cells (PBMCs). These receptors originate from a man between 18 and 29 years old. Both conserved end residues are trimmed from each CDR3. For some rows the clone size is stated as once, few or many, or as a class when expanded; others skip it.

clone_size: NA; v_call: TRBV29-1; j_call: TRBJ1-2; cdr3_aa: SVVGTGARYGYT
clone_size: NA; v_call: TRBV2; j_call: TRBJ2-5; cdr3_aa: ASRQDRSGGSPETQY
clone_size: NA; v_call: TRBV4-1; j_call: TRBJ2-3; cdr3_aa: ASSQDGTRRNAQY
clone_size: NA; v_call: TRBV7-9; j_call: TRBJ1-1; cdr3_aa: ASSPDMRTEAF
clone_size: NA; v_call: TRBV2; j_call: TRBJ2-5; cdr3_aa: ASSVGQVMGETQY
clone_size: NA; v_call: TRBV11-2; j_call: TRBJ2-7; cdr3_aa: ASSWTAYEQY
clone_size: NA; v_call: TRBV6-5; j_call: TRBJ2-5; cdr3_aa: ASRPMLPSQETQY
clone_size: few; v_call: TRBV5-1; j_call: TRBJ1-4; cdr3_aa: ASSLAGGINEKLF
clone_size: few; v_call: TRBV4-1; j_call: TRBJ1-3; cdr3_aa: ASSQDGRFSGNTIY
clone_size: few; v_call: TRBV9; j_call: TRBJ2-7; cdr3_aa: ASSVQGGDEQY
clone_size: NA; v_call: TRBV7-3; j_call: TRBJ2-3; cdr3_aa: ASSSLSTDTQY
clone_size: NA; v_call: TRBV7-9; j_call: TRBJ2-5; cdr3_aa: ASSFGRQPNGETQY
clone_size: few; v_call: TRBV11-2; j_call: TRBJ1-3; cdr3_aa: ASSIRTGRIGNTIY